A single sample is the source of the 21 T cell receptor beta chains below, sequenced in a study of blood T cell repertoires in COVID-19. TCRdb's table, derived via immunoSEQ multiplex PCR, lists solely in-frame clones and lacks some. Of 350,000 to 450,000 clones in the sample, around 91% were seen once. The sequenced sample was peripheral blood. These receptors came from a woman in her thirties or forties with COVID-19, enrolled during active disease.

The chain recombines TRBV7-2 with TRBJ1-5; D unclear. The CDR3 length is 15 residues. Trimming cost V 3 bases and J 2 bases, with 11 bases left between them. Germline V gives CDR1 SGHTA, CDR2 FQGNSA. The CDR3 coding sequence is TGTGCCAGCAGCTTTAGAGGGATCGGCAATCAGCCCCAGCATTTT. Translation: CASSFRGIGNQPQHF.

V gene TRBV18 combines with J gene TRBJ2-1; 9 nucleotides agree with TRBD1. This CDR3 has 17 amino acids. V lost 2 bases and J lost 2; bases outside the gene matches: 7. In germline, CDR1 is KGHSH, CDR2 LQKENI. CDR3 in amino acids: CASSPWDRDLAYNEQFF. The DNA of the CDR3 is TGTGCCAGCTCACCATGGGACAGGGATTTAGCCTACAATGAGCAGTTCTTC.

The rearrangement links TRBV3-1 (or the pseudogene TRBV3-2) to TRBJ1-6; D uncertain. Trimming stripped 4 bases from V and 7 bases from J, with 11 bases between. In germline, CDR1 is LGHDT, CDR2 YNNKEL (reference sequence). The CDR3 loop spans 14 amino acids. CDR3 protein: CASSRLEGNSPLHF. CDR3 DNA: TGTGCCAGCAGCCGGCTTGAGGGAAATTCACCCCTCCACTTT.

V is TRBV18 and J is TRBJ1-3; 8 bases align to TRBD1. This CDR3 spans 16 amino acids. The V segment lost 3 bases and the J segment 4 bases; nucleotides outside the gene matches: 8. Germline V gene data show CDR1 as KGHSH and CDR2 as LQKENI. The CDR3 region is CASSPAGQGSGNTIYF. Here the CDR3 DNA reads TGTGCCAGCTCACCGGCCGGACAGGGATCCGGAAACACCATATATTTT. The whole variable domain, remainder taken from reference TRBV18 and TRBJ1-3, is NAGVMQNPRHLVRRRGQEARLRCSPMKGHSHVYWYRQLPEEGLKFMVYLQKENIIDESGMPKERFSAEFPKEGPSILRIQQVVRGDSAAYFCASSPAGQGSGNTIYFGEGSWLTVV.

The rearrangement joins TRBV5-1 to TRBJ2-7; 9 bases are shared with TRBD2. Germline values: CDR1 SGHRS, CDR2 YFSETQ. The V and J ends lost 0 bases and 4 bases, in that order; junction bases with no gene match: 2. The CDR3 covers 14 residues. CDR3 DNA: TGCGCCAGCAGCTTGGGGACTAGCGTTTACGAGCAGTACTTC. Its translation: CASSLGTSVYEQYF. The full variable domain, in which reference TRBV5-1 and TRBJ2-7 provide the parts outside the CDR3, is KAGVTQTPRYLIKTRGQQVTLSCSPISGHRSVSWYQQTPGQGLQFLFEYFSETQRNKGNFPGRFSGRQFSNSRSEMNVSTLELGDSALYLCASSLGTSVYEQYFGPGTRLTVT.

The chain recombines TRBV27 with TRBJ1-4, with 8 bases fitting TRBD1. Trimming at V came to 6 bases and at J to 1 base, leaving 7 bases not matched to a gene. This CDR3 region has 16 residues. Germline CDR1 and CDR2: MNHEY and SMNVEV (reference sequence). The CDR3 nucleotides are TGTGCCAGCAGCCGGACAGGGCATGTAACTAATGAAAAACTGTTTTTT. It encodes CASSRTGHVTNEKLFF. The complete variable domain, with remaining parts taken from reference TRBV27 and TRBJ1-4, reads EAQVTQNPRYLITVTGKKLTVTCSQNMNHEYMSWYRQDPGLGLRQIYYSMNVEVTDKGDVPEGYKVSRKEKRNFPLILESPSPNQTSLYFCASSRTGHVTNEKLFFGSGTQLSVL.

This clone has just a few counts. The chain uses TRBV14 and TRBJ1-6; D is uncertain. Per the germline V gene, CDR1 is SGHDN and CDR2 is FVKESK. Trimming took 4 bases from V and 6 from J, leaving 13 bases between them. The CDR3 runs 15 residues. Here the CDR3 reads CASSLGGLGNSPLHF. In nucleotides, the CDR3 is TGTGCCAGCAGCCTTGGCGGACTGGGTAATTCACCCCTCCACTTT. The full variable domain, with the rest looked up from reference TRBV14 and TRBJ1-6, is EAGVTQFPSHSVIEKGQTVTLRCDPISGHDNLYWYRRVMGKEIKFLLHFVKESKQDESGMPNNRFLAERTGGTYSTLKVQPAELEDSGVYFCASSLGGLGNSPLHFGNGTRLTVT.

The J gene is TRBJ2-3, the V gene TRBV2, with a weak D call TRBD2 (6 bases). Trimming shortened V by 7 bases and J by 3 bases, and 17 bases separated the two germline ends. This CDR3 is built from 15 residues. CDR1 SNHLY and CDR2 FYNNEI come from the germline V gene. DNA of the CDR3: TGTGCCAGCATACCGCCGAGGGACTTGACAGATACGCAGTATTTT. Translated, it gives CASIPPRDLTDTQYF.

The chain recombines TRBV7-9 with TRBJ1-5, with D maybe TRBD1 (6 bases). This CDR3 spans 14 amino acids. The germline gives CDR1 SEHNR, CDR2 FQNEAQ (reference sequence). Trimming shortened V by 5 bases and J by 5 bases, and 13 bases separated the two germline ends. The CDR3 spells CASSLGQNYQPQHF. In DNA form, the CDR3 reads TGTGCCAGCAGCCTAGGACAGAACTATCAGCCCCAGCATTTT.

The count of this clone is one. This chain connects TRBV28 to TRBJ1-2; TRBD1 agrees at 7 bases. V shed 10 bases, J shed 8 bases, and the junction held 16 bases outside the gene matches. The CDR3 covers 14 residues. Germline V lookup: CDR1 MDHEN, CDR2 SYDVKM. CDR3 in amino acids: CAIPDPTGKGGYTF. The CDR3 DNA follows: TGTGCCATCCCGGATCCGACAGGGAAAGGCGGCTACACCTTC.

This clone was counted only a few times. The chain recombines TRBV4-2 with TRBJ1-5, with D uncertain. This CDR3 has 16 amino acids. Trimming cost V 0 bases and J 2 bases, with 11 bases left between them. From germline, CDR1 is LGHNA and CDR2 YNFKEQ. The CDR3 DNA sequence: TGTGCCAGCAGCCAAGATTCGGGTAGTGGCAATCAGCCCCAGCATTTT. Its translation is CASSQDSGSGNQPQHF.

V and J are TRBV15 and TRBJ1-1; D not resolved. V was pared by 0 bases and J by 1 base, with 12 bases between. This CDR3 comprises 16 residues. Germline assignment: CDR1 LNHNV and CDR2 YYDKDF (reference sequence). The CDR3 region is CATSRDPLTPNTEAFF. DNA of the CDR3: TGTGCCACCAGCAGAGATCCCCTGACACCGAACACTGAAGCTTTCTTT.

The CDR3 protein is CASSYLPGENYEQYF. The CDR3 bases are TGTGCCAGCAGTTACCTGCCAGGGGAGAATTACGAGCAGTACTTC. The V and J genes are TRBV6-5 and TRBJ2-7; D may be TRBD1 (6 bases). Germline V gene sequence: CDR1 MNHEY, CDR2 SVGAGI. The CDR3 sequence is 15 residues long. V was cut by 2 bases and J by 4 bases, with 15 bases left in between.

This rearrangement joins TRBV7-9 to TRBJ1-2; D remains ambiguous. Trimming cost V 5 bases and J 7 bases, with 14 bases left between them. Germline V gene data show CDR1 as SEHNR and CDR2 as FQNEAQ (reference sequence). This CDR3 is 13 amino acids long. The chain's CDR3 is CASSALKTGGYTF. The CDR3 region has the DNA TGTGCCAGCAGCGCTCTAAAAACCGGTGGCTACACCTTC.

The chain couples TRBV27 to TRBJ1-2; possibly TRBD1 for D (5 bases). Germline CDR1 is MNHEY and CDR2 is SMNVEV (reference sequence). Trimming left V 6 bases short and J 0 bases short, with 11 bases between. This CDR3 has 14 amino acids. The CDR3 protein is CASRVTDANYGYTF. The CDR3 DNA reads TGTGCCAGCAGAGTGACAGATGCTAACTATGGCTACACCTTC.

This chain joins TRBV18 and TRBJ1-6; 8 nucleotides align to TRBD1. V shed 3 bases and J 10 bases; nucleotides not matched to a gene: 8. The CDR3 covers 15 residues. Germline CDR1 is KGHSH and CDR2 is LQKENI. CDR3 DNA sequence: TGTGCCAGCTCACCGCAGGGGGCTGGTGGCTCACCCCTCCACTTT. Its translation is CASSPQGAGGSPLHF.

This sequence joins TRBV27 and TRBJ2-7, with 7 bases lining up with TRBD1. The CDR3 extends over 15 amino acids. Germline V gene data show CDR1 as MNHEY and CDR2 as SMNVEV (reference sequence). V lost 3 bases to trimming and J lost 3 bases; unmatched junction nucleotides: 8. In nucleotides, the CDR3 is TGTGCCAGCAGTTTGCGAAGGGGGCTAGGCTACGAGCAGTACTTC. It codes for CASSLRRGLGYEQYF.

The chain has TRBV30 and TRBJ2-7; D unclear. Deletions cut 5 bases from V and 1 base from J, with 6 bases between. CDR3 length equals 11 residues. CDR1 and CDR2 from the germline V gene are GTSNPN and SVGIG (reference sequence). In DNA form, the CDR3 reads TGTGCCTGGGCCCGTTCCTACGAGCAGTACTTC. Its protein product is CAWARSYEQYF.

The gene calls are TRBV18 and TRBJ2-2, with 9 bases fitting TRBD1. From germline, CDR1 is KGHSH and CDR2 LQKENI. The CDR3 is 15 residues long. With 3 bases clipped from V and 3 bases from J, the junction kept 2 bases outside the gene matches. DNA of the CDR3: TGTGCCAGCTCACCGGACAGGGGATACACCGGGGAGCTGTTTTTT. This gives the protein CASSPDRGYTGELFF. Together with reference TRBV18 and TRBJ2-2, the CDR3 gives the full variable domain: NAGVMQNPRHLVRRRGQEARLRCSPMKGHSHVYWYRQLPEEGLKFMVYLQKENIIDESGMPKERFSAEFPKEGPSILRIQQVVRGDSAAYFCASSPDRGYTGELFFGEGSRLTVL.

This chain connects TRBV30 to TRBJ1-2; 9 nucleotides align to TRBD1. Per the germline V gene, CDR1 is GTSNPN and CDR2 is SVGIG (reference sequence). Trimming cost V 3 bases and J 2 bases; bases outside gene matches: 4. CDR3 length equals 14 residues. The CDR3 DNA reads TGTGCCTGGAGGGGGACAGGGTTCAACTATGGCTACACCTTC. Translated, it gives CAWRGTGFNYGYTF.

As for this clone: The same CDR3 is also encoded by other DNA sequences in this sample. This chain uses TRBV6-5 with TRBJ1-1; D is uncertain. The CDR3 spans 12 residues. Trimming left V 6 bases short and J 1 base short, with 6 bases between. Germline CDR1 is MNHEY and CDR2 is SVGAGI. CDR3 amino acids: CASRGGNTEAFF. CDR3 nucleotides: TGTGCCAGCAGGGGAGGGAACACTGAAGCTTTCTTT.